This TCR beta chain was identified during a study of beta chain features in type 1 diabetes. Whole-study results and caveats: Moderate yet significant TCRB CDR3 shortening was seen in Type 1 diabetes patients in all four CD4+ subsets. Among patients, naive, central memory and Treg TCRB repertoires appeared more similar than among healthy donors. cDNA-based reads could over-represent cells with high TCR expression.

For this clone: Its cognate antigen is unknown.

V lost 3 bases and J lost 0, with 15 bases in between. The length of the CDR3 is 17 residues. From germline, CDR1 is SGHTA and CDR2 FQGTGA. The isolated RNA, all of it, was reverse transcribed, so expressed TCRB transcripts were what got sequenced. The protocol was immunoSEQ multiplex PCR, while the TCRdb copy is restricted to in-frame clones and leaves out a portion. The data contain hundreds of thousands of clones, more than 12% of them singletons. The chain is built from TRBV7-3 and TRBJ2-1, with D perhaps TRBD2 (6 bases). The source material was naive CD4+ T cells from blood. The TCR was taken from a man aged 18-30 years with type 1 diabetes. CDR3 protein: CASSLGGVATSYNEQFF. CDR3 coding DNA: TGTGCCAGCAGCTTGGGCGGGGTAGCGACCTCCTACAATGAGCAGTTCTTC. The whole variable domain, remainder taken from reference TRBV7-3 and TRBJ2-1, is GAGVSQTPSNKVTEKGKYVELRCDPISGHTALYWYRQSLGQGPEFLIYFQGTGAADDSGLPNDRFFAVRPEGSVSTLKIQRTERGDSAVYLCASSLGGVATSYNEQFFGPGTRLTVL.